The subject of this entry is one T cell receptor (beta chain). This record belongs to a study of blood T cell repertoires in COVID-19. Whole-study context: The United States, Italy and Spain were the sources of the acute and convalescent COVID-19 samples.

Authors' methods: Scientists estimated how many nucleated cells there were by amplifying reference gene primers. The repertoire was sequenced with immunoSEQ multiplex PCR; TCRdb's copy has only in-frame clones and lacks some. From that table come the V and J calls and clone size; the DNA was used to work out D and trimming. The repertoire holds fewer than 300,000 clones, with about 82% as singletons. The sequence derives from a man aged 50 to 60 with active or convalescent COVID-19. Sequencing was done on a sample of peripheral blood.

The CDR3 reads CASSQDGGRRDTQYF. CDR3 nucleotide sequence: TGCGCCAGCAGCCAAGATGGCGGGAGGAGAGATACGCAGTATTTT. The gene calls are TRBV4-1 and TRBJ2-3; 8 bases map to TRBD2. V trimming: 0 bases; J trimming: 5 bases; junction bases outside the gene matches: 4. CDR1 MGHRA and CDR2 YSYEKL come from the germline V gene. The CDR3 is made up of 15 amino acids.